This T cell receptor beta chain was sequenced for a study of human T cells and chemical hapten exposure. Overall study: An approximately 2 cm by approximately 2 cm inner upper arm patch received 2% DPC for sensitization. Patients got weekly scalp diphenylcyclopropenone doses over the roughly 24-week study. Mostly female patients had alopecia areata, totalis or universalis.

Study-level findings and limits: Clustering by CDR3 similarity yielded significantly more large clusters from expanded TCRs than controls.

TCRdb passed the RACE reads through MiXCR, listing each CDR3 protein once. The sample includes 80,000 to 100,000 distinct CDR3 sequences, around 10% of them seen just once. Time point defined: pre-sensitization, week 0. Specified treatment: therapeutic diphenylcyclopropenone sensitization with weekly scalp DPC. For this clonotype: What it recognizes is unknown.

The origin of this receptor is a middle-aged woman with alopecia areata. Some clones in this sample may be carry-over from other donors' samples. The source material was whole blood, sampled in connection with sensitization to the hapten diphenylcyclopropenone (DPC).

The CDR3 DNA reads TGTGCCAGCAGCGCCGGGACAGGCTTTAACGAGCAGTACTTC. Translation: CASSAGTGFNEQYF. The rearrangement links TRBV9 to TRBJ2-7; TRBD1 matches at 8 bases. Germline V CDR1 and CDR2: SGDLS, YYNGEE. The CDR3 spans 14 residues. Trimming cost V 3 bases and J 5 bases; bases outside gene matches: 7. The full variable domain, rest sourced from reference TRBV9 and TRBJ2-7, is DSGVTQTPKHLITATGQRVTLRCSPRSGDLSVYWYQQSLDQGLQFLIQYYNGEERAKGNILERFSAQQFPDLHSELNLSSLELGDSALYFCASSAGTGFNEQYFGPGTRLTVT.